Listed below are T cell receptor beta chains from one sample, sequenced in a study of cytomegalovirus exposure and HLA in healthy donors. Clones were sequenced by immunoSEQ multiplex PCR, and TCRdb holds only the in-frame ones, with some missing. The table includes approximately 230,000 clones, roughly 87% detected once. The sample consisted of PBMCs. These receptors were collected from a man between 18 and 35 years old in good health and CMV-seropositive. The CDR3 runs from the conserved cysteine through the conserved F or W. The D gene is left open where the match is weak. Clone size is given for some rows only: seen once, a few or many times, or a class if the clone is expanded.

d_call	v_call	j_call	clone_size	cdr3_nt	cdr3_aa
-	TRBV5-8	TRBJ1-1	-	TGTGCCAGCAGCTTCACCACGAACACTGAAGCTTTCTTT	CASSFTTNTEAFF
-	TRBV7-9	TRBJ2-1	-	TGTGCCAGCAGCTCCGGCCATTGGGGGACGCGTAATAATGAGCAGTTCTTC	CASSSGHWGTRNNEQFF
-	TRBV6-1	TRBJ2-7	-	TGTGCCAGCAGCAACTTGGTACTCTCCTACGAGCAGTACTTC	CASSNLVLSYEQYF
-	TRBV20-1	TRBJ2-1	-	TGCAGTGCTAGTACCCAGATAGAGCAGTTCTTC	CSASTQIEQFF
TRBD2	TRBV18	TRBJ2-2	-	TGTGCCAGCTCACCCCGTCGGAGCGGGAGACACACCGGGGAGCTGTTTTTT	CASSPRRSGRHTGELFF
TRBD1	TRBV10-2	TRBJ1-3	-	TGCGCCAGCAGTTGGGACAGCGGAAACACCATATATTTT	CASSWDSGNTIYF
-	TRBV30	TRBJ2-7	-	TGTGCCTGGAGTCCGGGGGCCTACGAGCAGTACTTC	CAWSPGAYEQYF
TRBD1	TRBV6-1	TRBJ1-2	-	TGTGCCAGCAGGCTCCGGGACAGGGGGGGCGGCTACACCTTC	CASRLRDRGGGYTF
-	TRBV2	TRBJ2-5	few	TGTGCCAGCATGGAGGAGACCCAGTACTTC	CASMEETQYF
-	TRBV27	TRBJ1-1	-	TGTGCCAGCAGTTTATCCGGGGGGAACACTGAAGCTTTCTTT	CASSLSGGNTEAFF
TRBD1	TRBV11-2	TRBJ1-2	-	TGTGCCAGCAGATTCGGGACAGAGTATGGCTACACCTTC	CASRFGTEYGYTF
TRBD1	TRBV27	TRBJ2-5	-	TGTGCCAGCAGTCGGGGGACAGGTCCTTTCGAGACCCAGTACTTC	CASSRGTGPFETQYF
-	TRBV7-2	TRBJ2-3	once	TGTGCCAGCTCCCCCGGGGCATCCCTGCCCACAGATACGCAGTATTTT	CASSPGASLPTDTQYF
-	TRBV6-5	TRBJ2-7	-	TGTGCCAGCAGGACATCTTACGAGCAGTACTTC	CASRTSYEQYF
TRBD1	TRBV6-1	TRBJ2-7	-	TGTGCCAGCAGTGAAGCGCAGGGGGCAGGCGAGCAGTACTTC	CASSEAQGAGEQYF
-	TRBV5-3	TRBJ2-1	-	TGTGCCAGAAGCTTGGACAGGGACTACAATGAGCAGTTCTTC	CARSLDRDYNEQFF
TRBD1	TRBV28	TRBJ1-5	-	TGTGCCAGCAGGCAATCACAGGGGGCGAGTCAGCCCCAGCATTTT	CASRQSQGASQPQHF
-	TRBV18	TRBJ2-5	-	TGTGCCAGCTCACCAGGGGCAGTGCAAGAGACCCAGTACTTC	CASSPGAVQETQYF
TRBD2	TRBV5-4	TRBJ2-3	-	TGTGCCAGCAGCTCCGGGAGGATTAGCACAGATACGCAGTATTTT	CASSSGRISTDTQYF
TRBD1	TRBV6-4	TRBJ2-7	few	TGTGCCAGCAGTCTTCACAGGGGAAACGAGCAGTACTTC	CASSLHRGNEQYF
-	TRBV29-1	TRBJ2-3	-	TGCAGCGTTGATATATTTAGGAATACGCAGTATTTT	CSVDIFRNTQYF
-	TRBV4-1	TRBJ2-7	-	TGCGCCAGCAGCAGGGGTGACTTTGTGAACGAGCAGTACTTC	CASSRGDFVNEQYF
-	TRBV7-2	TRBJ1-4	-	TGTGCCAGCAGCTTTGGAGGGATTAATGAAAAACTGTTTTTT	CASSFGGINEKLFF
TRBD2	TRBV5-4	TRBJ2-7	-	TGTGCCAGCAGCCCCGGGGCGGGAGTTAATTTTTACGAGCAGTACTTC	CASSPGAGVNFYEQYF